The present T cell receptor beta chain was sequenced within a study of tumor-infiltrating lymphocytes in primary liver carcinoma. As for the study in general: Donors underwent surgery for histopathologically diagnosed primary liver carcinoma. Maximum tumor diameters ranged from 4.2 to 10 cm, stage T1-T3 N0M0.

Constant-region priming of approximately 0.55 ug total RNA yielded TCR beta cDNA. Libraries covering TCR beta were generated through three nested multiplex PCR rounds (using a slightly modified ARM-PCR). TCRdb re-derived calls from the multiplex PCR reads in MiXCR, one entry per CDR3 protein. The profile shows about 310,000 distinct CDR3 sequences, about three fifths of them singletons. Findings of the study overall: Tumor-adjacent and tumor-blood pairs showed less overlap than tumor region pairs. Bulk unsorted material prevented CD4+ and CD8+ repertoire comparison.

About this clonotype itself: What it recognizes is unknown.

The authors took blood RNA from unsorted whole blood and also extracted germline DNA. This receptor was taken from a woman aged 25 to 39 with primary liver carcinoma and hepatitis B virus infection. What was sequenced was peripheral blood.

CDR3 in DNA: TGTGCCAGCAGTTACTCGTTAAGACAGCGTGATCTTAACTATGGCTACACCTTC. This encodes CASSYSLRQRDLNYGYTF. The chain joins TRBV6-2 or TRBV6-3 to TRBJ1-2; TRBD1 might be the D (5 bases). V lost 0 bases and J lost 1, with 18 bases in between. Germline lookup yields CDR1 MNHEY and CDR2 SVGEGT. The CDR3 is 18 amino acids.